The rows below give T cell receptor beta chains drawn from one sample of a study of beta chain features in type 1 diabetes. The assay was immunoSEQ multiplex PCR, and TCRdb's table has in-frame clones only and misses some. Seen here are 130,000 to 150,000 clones, approximately 13% observed once, and the top ten hold 1.3%. Specimen: central memory CD4+ T cells from blood. The receptors come from a man younger than 35 with type 1 diabetes. Each CDR3 is given with its conserved first and last residue. The order of the fields is J gene, clone size, D gene, V gene, CDR3 DNA, CDR3 protein. A D gene is named only where the DNA matches it firmly. Where a row states a size, it is once, few, many or the class of an expanded clone; other rows omit it.

J: TRBJ2-1
size: many
D: -
V: TRBV7-8
DNA: TGTGCCAGCAGCTTAGACATACTCAATGAGCAGTTCTTC
CDR3: CASSLDILNEQFF

J: TRBJ1-5
size: -
D: TRBD1
V: TRBV19
DNA: TGTGCCAGTAGGACAGGGGGCTTCGACCAGCCCCAGCATTTT
CDR3: CASRTGGFDQPQHF

J: TRBJ2-5
size: -
D: -
V: TRBV15
DNA: TGTGCCACCAGCAGAGACAGGGGTAATCAAGAGACCCAGTACTTC
CDR3: CATSRDRGNQETQYF

J: TRBJ2-1
size: few
D: -
V: TRBV9
DNA: TGTGCCAGCAGCGTAGAATTCAGCTACAATGAGCAGTTCTTC
CDR3: CASSVEFSYNEQFF

J: TRBJ1-2
size: few
D: -
V: TRBV4-1
DNA: TGCGCCAGCAGCCAGGACCCGGGAACGTATGGCTACACCTTC
CDR3: CASSQDPGTYGYTF

J: TRBJ1-2
size: -
D: -
V: TRBV4-1
DNA: TGCGCCAGCAGCCAAGATCAGGGCTACACCTTC
CDR3: CASSQDQGYTF

J: TRBJ1-1
size: -
D: -
V: TRBV14
DNA: TGTGCCAGCAGCCAATTCAGGGGTAGCACTGAAGCTTTCTTT
CDR3: CASSQFRGSTEAFF

J: TRBJ2-1
size: few
D: -
V: TRBV7-9
DNA: TGTGCCAGCAGCGAACCTAAGTCAGGGGGGGCCTACAATGAGCAGTTCTTC
CDR3: CASSEPKSGGAYNEQFF

J: TRBJ2-5
size: -
D: -
V: TRBV5-4
DNA: TGTGCCAGCAGCTTGGACAGCGACACCCAGTACTTC
CDR3: CASSLDSDTQYF

J: TRBJ1-1
size: few
D: -
V: TRBV2
DNA: TGTGCCAGCATGGGGAGTTTGGCTGAAGCTTTCTTT
CDR3: CASMGSLAEAFF

J: TRBJ2-7
size: -
D: TRBD1
V: TRBV7-2
DNA: TGTGCCAGCGGAAAAACAGGGGGCAGTTACGAGCAGTACTTC
CDR3: CASGKTGGSYEQYF

J: TRBJ1-1
size: -
D: -
V: TRBV9
DNA: TGTGCCAGCAGCAAACTGACAATGAACACTGAAGCTTTCTTT
CDR3: CASSKLTMNTEAFF

J: TRBJ2-3
size: -
D: -
V: TRBV4-2
DNA: TGTGCCAGCAGCCAAGGGGGAGGGGGCAACACAGATACGCAGTATTTT
CDR3: CASSQGGGGNTDTQYF

J: TRBJ2-5
size: -
D: -
V: TRBV30
DNA: TGTGCCTGGGGCTCGCAGGGGGGGACCCAGTACTTC
CDR3: CAWGSQGGTQYF

J: TRBJ2-7
size: -
D: -
V: TRBV7-2
DNA: TGTGCCAGCAGCTTAGAACAGGGCTACGAGCAGTACTTC
CDR3: CASSLEQGYEQYF

J: TRBJ1-6
size: -
D: TRBD1
V: TRBV28
DNA: TGTGCCAGCACCACGGGTCGCAGGGGGGGAAATTCACCCCTCCACTTT
CDR3: CASTTGRRGGNSPLHF

J: TRBJ1-5
size: few
D: -
V: TRBV5-1
DNA: TGCGCCAGCAGCTTGGACGGCAGGGAACAGCCCCAGCATTTT
CDR3: CASSLDGREQPQHF

J: TRBJ1-6
size: few
D: -
V: TRBV30
DNA: TGTGCCTGGAGTCCAAGGAGCTCCTATAATTCACCCCTCCACTTT
CDR3: CAWSPRSSYNSPLHF

J: TRBJ1-4
size: few
D: TRBD1
V: TRBV5-1
DNA: TGCGCCAGCAGCACTTTTACAGGGGAAGGGGAAAAACTGTTTTTT
CDR3: CASSTFTGEGEKLFF

J: TRBJ2-7
size: -
D: TRBD1
V: TRBV5-1
DNA: TGCGCCAGCAGCTTTGTCCTCGGACGGGACAGGGTGGAAATTTACGAGCAGTACTTC
CDR3: CASSFVLGRDRVEIYEQYF

J: TRBJ1-6
size: -
D: -
V: TRBV6-5
DNA: TGTGCCAGCAGCCGGGGACATAATTCACCCCTCCACTTT
CDR3: CASSRGHNSPLHF

J: TRBJ1-4
size: -
D: -
V: TRBV18
DNA: TGTGCCAGCTCAACCAAGGCAACTAATGAAAAACTGTTTTTT
CDR3: CASSTKATNEKLFF

J: TRBJ1-4
size: few
D: -
V: TRBV14
DNA: TGTGCCAGCAGCCCAATGGGGTCCGGGGGTGAAAAACTGTTTTTT
CDR3: CASSPMGSGGEKLFF

J: TRBJ2-2
size: -
D: TRBD2
V: TRBV19
DNA: TGTGCCACCGCACCCGGGGGGGCCCCCGGGGAGCTGTTTTTT
CDR3: CATAPGGAPGELFF

J: TRBJ1-1
size: -
D: -
V: TRBV30
DNA: TGTGCCTGGACCAGGGAGAACACTGAAGCTTTCTTT
CDR3: CAWTRENTEAFF

J: TRBJ1-3
size: few
D: TRBD1
V: TRBV6-6
DNA: TGTGCCAGCCTCACAGGGGCTGGAAACACCATATATTTT
CDR3: CASLTGAGNTIYF

J: TRBJ2-1
size: few
D: -
V: TRBV2
DNA: TGTGCCAGCCAGAGAGGGAAAGGCAATGAGCAGTTCTTC
CDR3: CASQRGKGNEQFF